Shown below are 26 T cell receptor beta chains from a single sample sequenced in a study of T cell repertoires in cytomegalovirus infection. TCRdb passed the reads through MiXCR, listing each CDR3 protein once. Among approximately 700,000 distinct CDR3 sequences, roughly 35% were seen once, and the ten largest hold 2.5% to 3.5%. Sequenced sample: PBMCs. The receptors originated from a human donor in good health (CMV status not recorded). Some clones in this sample may be carry-over from other donors' samples.

The chain joins TRBV20-1 to TRBJ2-1; 8 bases are a match to TRBD2. V was clipped by 5 bases and J by 4 bases; unmatched bases: 10. Germline CDR1 reads DFQATT; CDR2 reads SNEGSKA (reference sequence). This CDR3 region has 15 residues. This CDR3 is CSAPLLAGGYNEQFF. CDR3 nucleotides: TGCAGTGCTCCCCTTCTCGCGGGGGGTTACAATGAGCAGTTCTTC.

This clonotype came up a few times. This chain connects TRBV7-2 to TRBJ1-5; D is uncertain. The CDR3 extends over 14 amino acids. V shed 4 bases and J shed 2 bases, with 9 bases lying between them. Germline V gene data show CDR1 as SGHTA and CDR2 as FQGNSA. The CDR3 coding sequence is TGTGCCAGCAGCTCAAGGTCCGGCAATCAGCCCCAGCATTTT. It codes for CASSSRSGNQPQHF.

This clonotype was detected a few times. This rearrangement joins TRBV6-6 to TRBJ1-5; D is unresolved. The germline gives CDR1 MNHNY, CDR2 SVGAGI (reference sequence). Trimming shortened V by 8 bases and J by 3 bases, and 5 bases separated the two germline ends. This CDR3 spans 11 amino acids. Here the CDR3 DNA reads TGTGCCAGCGGCTTCAATCAGCCCCAGCATTTT. This codes for CASGFNQPQHF.

On this clonotype: An end of the junction does not agree with germline; a read error may underlie this. The CDR3 spells CASSQPPGLAGGLQENQYF. The CDR3 bases are TGTGCCAGCAGTCAGCCTCCGGGACTAGCGGGAGGATTACAAGAGAACCAGTACTTC. V usage is TRBV28 and J usage is TRBJ2-5, with 15 bases that match TRBD2. The V gene's germline CDR1 is MDHEN and CDR2 SYDVKM. The CDR3 runs to 19 residues.

This clonotype showed up just a few times. The V gene is TRBV30, the J gene TRBJ1-1; the D is unclear. The CDR3 sequence is 11 residues long. CDR1 GTSNPN and CDR2 SVGIG come from the germline V gene (reference sequence). The V and J ends lost 2 bases and 5 bases respectively, with 6 bases between them. The CDR3 bases are TGTGCCTGGAGTCCCCGGACTGAAGCTTTCTTT. The encoded protein is CAWSPRTEAFF.

As regards this clonotype: A read error is possible here, since a much larger clone lies one base away. The gene calls are TRBV7-2 and TRBJ1-2; 8 positions agree with TRBD1. CDR1 is SGHTA, CDR2 FQGNSA, per germline. The CDR3 is 14 amino acids. Here the CDR3 reads CARSSRGQGYGYTF. The DNA for the CDR3 is TGTGCCAGAAGCTCCAGGGGGCAGGGCTATGGCTACACCTTC.

This clonotype was detected ten times or more. This chain uses TRBV12-3 or TRBV12-4 with TRBJ1-5; no definite D call. The CDR3 covers 14 residues. V gave up 6 bases and J gave up 1 base, with 10 bases separating them. CDR3 in amino acids: CASSLGASNQPQHF. CDR3 nucleotides: TGTGCCAGCAGCTTGGGAGCCAGCAATCAGCCCCAGCATTTT.

The chain combines TRBV7-6 with TRBJ2-2, with no clear D. The germline gives CDR1 SGHVS, CDR2 FNYEAQ. This CDR3 spans 15 amino acids. V was trimmed by 3 bases and J by 1 base, leaving 9 bases between them. Here the CDR3 reads CASSLQALNTGELFF. Written as DNA, the CDR3 is TGTGCCAGCAGCTTGCAGGCACTGAACACCGGGGAGCTGTTTTTT.

The chain joins TRBV19 to TRBJ1-1; D is ambiguous. CDR3 length: 15 amino acids. The germline V gene has CDR1 LNHDA and CDR2 SQIVND (reference sequence). V was cut by 0 bases and J by 5 bases, with 13 bases left in between. CDR3 sequence (DNA): TGTGCCAGTAGTATAGACCCTGGGGAGAGAACTGAAGCTTTCTTT. This gives the protein CASSIDPGERTEAFF.

This rearrangement joins TRBV7-6 to TRBJ2-4; TRBD1 might be the D (6 bases). The V end lost 5 bases, the J end lost 0 bases, and 23 bases lay between the germline ends. Germline CDR1 SGHVS, CDR2 FNYEAQ. The CDR3 is 19 residues long. CDR3 bases: TGTGCCAGCAGCCCCTATCCTCGAGTGACAGGTGGAGCCAAAAACATTCAGTACTTC. Residues: CASSPYPRVTGGAKNIQYF. Variable domain in full (rest from reference TRBV7-6 and TRBJ2-4): GAGVSQSPRYKVTKRGQDVALRCDPISGHVSLYWYRQALGQGPEFLTYFNYEAQQDKSGLPNDRFSAERPEGSISTLTIQRTEQRDSAMYRCASSPYPRVTGGAKNIQYFGAGTRLSVL.

J is TRBJ1-4 and V is TRBV19, with 7 bases that match TRBD1. Germline loops: CDR1 LNHDA, CDR2 SQIVND (reference sequence). After removal of 10 bases from V and 4 bases from J, the junction contained 6 bases not matched to a gene. This CDR3 has 13 amino acids. CDR3 residues: CAIQGTDNEKLFF. The CDR3 bases are TGTGCCATCCAAGGGACAGATAATGAAAAACTGTTTTTT. The complete variable domain, with remaining parts taken from reference TRBV19 and TRBJ1-4, reads DGGITQSPKYLFRKEGQNVTLSCEQNLNHDAMYWYRQDPGQGLRLIYYSQIVNDFQKGDIAEGYSVSREKKESFPLTVTSAQKNPTAFYLCAIQGTDNEKLFFGSGTQLSVL.

This chain links TRBV11-2 with TRBJ1-2, with TRBD1 as a possible D gene (5 bases). The length of the CDR3 is 15 residues. Germline CDR1 reads SGHAT; CDR2 reads FQNNGV. Trimming cost V 1 base and J 3 bases, with 12 bases left between them. The CDR3 DNA sequence: TGTGCCAGCAGCTTAGCTCCAGACAGTTACTATGGCTACACCTTC. Translated: CASSLAPDSYYGYTF.

The CDR3: CASTLSANTEAFF. For the CDR3, the DNA is TGTGCCAGTACCCTGTCCGCTAACACTGAAGCTTTCTTT. The chain couples TRBV11-2 to TRBJ1-1, with D unresolved. The length of the CDR3 is 13 residues. CDR1 and CDR2 from the germline V gene are SGHAT and FQNNGV. V was shortened by 9 bases and J by 2 bases, with 13 bases between the two germline ends.

The chain combines TRBV5-4 with TRBJ2-7, with a weak D call TRBD1 (5 bases). This CDR3 is 13 amino acids long. The V gene lost 4 bases and the J gene lost 2 bases, with 10 bases spanning the gap. In germline, CDR1 is SGHNT, CDR2 YYREEE (reference sequence). Here the CDR3 DNA reads TGTGCCAGCAGCGAATCAGGGACCTACGAGCAGTACTTC. Translating gives CASSESGTYEQYF.

At least ten counts were recorded for this clonotype. This chain connects TRBV7-8 to TRBJ1-1; 7 nucleotides align to TRBD1. J lost 4 bases, V lost 5 bases, and 10 bases had no gene match. CDR3 length equals 15 residues. Germline V gene data show CDR1 as SGHVS and CDR2 as FQNEAQ. CDR3 coding DNA: TGTGCCAGCAGCCGCCTGACAGGGATGGGCACTGAAGCTTTCTTT. It is translated as CASSRLTGMGTEAFF.

This clonotype has just a few counts. J is TRBJ2-5 and V is TRBV6-8; D call uncertain. The CDR3 is made up of 10 amino acids. The V end lost 8 bases, the J end lost 5 bases, and 6 bases lay between the germline ends. Germline V CDR1 and CDR2: MNHGY, SAAAGT. The CDR3 sequence is CASRPETQYF. The CDR3 coding sequence is TGTGCCAGCCGTCCCGAGACCCAGTACTTC.

With regard to this clonotype: Possible read error: a much larger clone is one base away. J is TRBJ2-3 and V is TRBV10-2; D ambiguous. This CDR3 has 11 amino acids. Germline lookup yields CDR1 WSHSY and CDR2 SAAADI. The CDR3, as DNA: TGCGCCAGCAGTGAAACAGATACGCAGGATTTT. Translating gives CASSETDTQDF.

The chain recombines TRBV20-1 with TRBJ2-7; 11 nucleotides match TRBD2. V lost 5 bases to trimming and J lost 3 bases; unmatched junction nucleotides: 6. This CDR3 has 14 amino acids. Germline loops: CDR1 DFQATT, CDR2 SNEGSKA (reference sequence). CDR3: CSAVASGRSYEQYF. The CDR3, as DNA: TGCAGTGCTGTGGCTAGCGGGAGGAGCTACGAGCAGTACTTC.

Comment on this clonotype: This may be a read error: a much more frequent sequence differs by one nucleotide. This CDR3 is missing its conserved last phenylalanine or tryptophan, likely due to a read error. CDR3 sequence (DNA): TGTGCCAGCAGCTTATCTGACACCGAGCAGTACTTA. Its translation is CASSLSDTEQYL. The chain carries TRBV7-9 and TRBJ2-7; D gene unclear. The germline V gene has CDR1 SEHNR and CDR2 FQNEAQ (reference sequence). The CDR3 consists of 12 residues. Trimming removed 2 bases at V and 6 bases at J, with 8 bases between.

This clonotype occurred a few times. The chain employs TRBV19 and TRBJ1-5; D is possibly TRBD1 (5 bases). Trimming stripped 5 bases from V and 0 bases from J, with 17 bases between. The CDR3 length is 17 residues. Germline V lookup: CDR1 LNHDA, CDR2 SQIVND (reference sequence). CDR3 coding DNA: TGTGCCAGTAGTCCCCGCCAGGGCGGGAATAGCAATCAGCCCCAGCATTTT. Amino acid sequence: CASSPRQGGNSNQPQHF. Based on the CDR3 plus reference TRBV19 and TRBJ1-5, the full variable domain is DGGITQSPKYLFRKEGQNVTLSCEQNLNHDAMYWYRQDPGQGLRLIYYSQIVNDFQKGDIAEGYSVSREKKESFPLTVTSAQKNPTAFYLCASSPRQGGNSNQPQHFGDGTRLSIL.

The V call is TRBV19, the J call TRBJ1-4; TRBD1 is a possible D gene (5 bases). Germline-derived CDR1 and CDR2 are LNHDA and SQIVND (reference sequence). V lost 6 bases, J lost 7 bases, and 12 bases lay in between. The CDR3 length is 13 residues. The CDR3 DNA reads as TGTGCCAGTAGGACAGAGAGAAGTGAAAAACTGTTTTTT. Translating it yields CASRTERSEKLFF.

The rearrangement joins TRBV29-1 to TRBJ2-5; 10 bases align to TRBD2. The CDR3 has 16 amino acids. Germline values: CDR1 SQVTM, CDR2 ANQGSEA. The V gene end was trimmed by 7 bases and the J gene end by 5 bases; junction bases not matched to a gene: 16. CDR3 nucleotides: TGCAGCGCCCAGGCGAGCGGGAGGGCCCAGGGTGAGACCCAGTACTTC. Residues: CSAQASGRAQGETQYF.

The J gene is TRBJ2-7, the V gene TRBV20-1; D is unresolved. The CDR3 length is 13 residues. Deletions cut 0 bases from V and 5 bases from J, with 11 bases between. Germline V CDR1 and CDR2: DFQATT, SNEGSKA (reference sequence). The CDR3: CSARDYRMNEQYF. CDR3 sequence (DNA): TGCAGTGCTAGAGATTACCGCATGAACGAGCAGTACTTC.

DNA of the CDR3: TGTGCCAGTAACAACGACAGGGCGACTGAAGCTTTCTTT. Residues: CASNNDRATEAFF. This sequence joins TRBV19 and TRBJ1-1, with 7 nucleotides matching TRBD1. Unmatched junction bases numbered 7, after V lost 7 bases and J lost 5 bases. The CDR3 totals 13 residues. CDR1 is LNHDA and CDR2 is SQIVND in the germline V gene (reference sequence).

This clonotype has a handful of counts. The rearrangement uses TRBV5-6 and TRBJ1-2; no definite D call. The CDR3 covers 15 residues. Germline V CDR1 and CDR2: SGHDT, YYEEEE. Trimming cost V 0 bases and J 2 bases, with 11 bases left between them. The CDR3: CASSLAERMNYGYTF. The CDR3 DNA sequence: TGTGCCAGCAGCTTGGCCGAACGCATGAACTATGGCTACACCTTC.

The chain links TRBV7-3 to TRBJ2-1, with 12 bases lining up with TRBD1. The germline CDR1 and CDR2 sequences are SGHTA and FQGTGA. Germline trimming cut 2 bases from V and 8 bases from J; bases unmatched to any gene: 1. The length of the CDR3 is 14 residues. The DNA for the CDR3 is TGTGCCAGCAGCTTAGGGACAGGGGGCGATGAGCAGTTCTTC. Translating it yields CASSLGTGGDEQFF.